This T cell receptor beta chain emerged from a study of response to subunit inactivated influenza vaccine. TCRdb analysed the RT-PCR reads with MiXCR anew, one entry per CDR3 protein. The sample records about 540,000 distinct CDR3 sequences, under 25% being singletons. J gave up 7 bases and V 6 bases, and 10 bases lay outside the gene matches. In germline, CDR1 is SQVTM, CDR2 ANQGSEA. The CDR3 runs 13 residues. This clonotype turned up a few times. The sample was also reused in another study, on T cells expressing NK-cell markers. That source adds: The TCR beta cDNA came from 5'RACE template switching with UMIs. It was sorted CD3+CD56+NKG2C+, CD3+CD56+NKG2C- and CD3+CD56-NKG2C+ T cells that supplied the TCR beta repertoires. HCMV serostatus: seven of eight sequenced donors positive, one negative.

This sequence was found in a man over 45 who received an inactivated influenza vaccine. The sequencing here drew on CD4+ T cells sorted from PBMCs, taken 12 days after vaccination. This chain uses TRBV29-1 with TRBJ2-7; TRBD1 aligns across 9 bases. The CDR3 is CSVRAGTGWEQYF. CDR3 DNA: TGCAGCGTCCGGGCCGGGACAGGGTGGGAGCAGTACTTC.